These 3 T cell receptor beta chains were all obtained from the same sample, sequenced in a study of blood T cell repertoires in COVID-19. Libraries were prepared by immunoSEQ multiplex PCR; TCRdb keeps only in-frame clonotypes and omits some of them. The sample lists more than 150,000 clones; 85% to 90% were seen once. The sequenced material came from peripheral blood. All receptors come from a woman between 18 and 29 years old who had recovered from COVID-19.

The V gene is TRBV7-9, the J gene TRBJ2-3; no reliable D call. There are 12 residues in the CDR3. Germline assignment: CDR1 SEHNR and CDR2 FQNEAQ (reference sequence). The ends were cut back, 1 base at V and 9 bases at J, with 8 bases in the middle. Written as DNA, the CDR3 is TGTGCCAGCAGCTTAGAGGCGGTAACGCAGTATTTT. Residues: CASSLEAVTQYF.

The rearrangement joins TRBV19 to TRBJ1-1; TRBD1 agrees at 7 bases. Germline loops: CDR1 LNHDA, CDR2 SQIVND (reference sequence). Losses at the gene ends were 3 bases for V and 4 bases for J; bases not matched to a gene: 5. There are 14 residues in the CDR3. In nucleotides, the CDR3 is TGTGCCAGTAGTATCCCGACAGGGACCACTGAAGCTTTCTTT. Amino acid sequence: CASSIPTGTTEAFF.

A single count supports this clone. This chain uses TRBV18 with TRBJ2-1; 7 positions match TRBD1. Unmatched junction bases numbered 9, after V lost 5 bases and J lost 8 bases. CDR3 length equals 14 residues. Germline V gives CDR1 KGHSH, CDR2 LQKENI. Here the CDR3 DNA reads TGTGCCAGCTCATCCCGGGACAGAAGGGATGAGCAGTTCTTC. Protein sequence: CASSSRDRRDEQFF.